The table lists the clone carrying this T cell receptor (beta chain) with a few counts. Combining a sample-barcoded 5' primer with a J-beta primer mix, a second PCR ran for roughly 7 to 12 cycles. Through a template-switch adaptor with 12 random nucleotides, each cDNA molecule received a tag. A single record per CDR3 protein comes from TCRdb applying MiXCR to the 5' RACE reads. The sample comprises roughly 1.9 million distinct CDR3 sequences, roughly 43% of which are singletons, and roughly 23% rests with the top ten. The data originate from a study of blood T cells in healthy people across ages. Study summary: Per two T cells, about one barcoded beta molecule was captured through template switching.

This CDR3 region has 14 residues. Between the trimmed V and J ends, which lost 1 base and 2 bases, there was a span of 9 bases. Germline loops: CDR1 LGHNA, CDR2 YNFKEQ. The clonotype was recovered from a human donor in good health. V gene TRBV4-2 combines with J gene TRBJ2-7; D uncertain. Sequenced material: blood. The chain's CDR3 is CASSQGFSTYEQYF. Here the CDR3 DNA reads TGTGCCAGCAGCCAAGGATTTAGTACCTACGAGCAGTACTTC.